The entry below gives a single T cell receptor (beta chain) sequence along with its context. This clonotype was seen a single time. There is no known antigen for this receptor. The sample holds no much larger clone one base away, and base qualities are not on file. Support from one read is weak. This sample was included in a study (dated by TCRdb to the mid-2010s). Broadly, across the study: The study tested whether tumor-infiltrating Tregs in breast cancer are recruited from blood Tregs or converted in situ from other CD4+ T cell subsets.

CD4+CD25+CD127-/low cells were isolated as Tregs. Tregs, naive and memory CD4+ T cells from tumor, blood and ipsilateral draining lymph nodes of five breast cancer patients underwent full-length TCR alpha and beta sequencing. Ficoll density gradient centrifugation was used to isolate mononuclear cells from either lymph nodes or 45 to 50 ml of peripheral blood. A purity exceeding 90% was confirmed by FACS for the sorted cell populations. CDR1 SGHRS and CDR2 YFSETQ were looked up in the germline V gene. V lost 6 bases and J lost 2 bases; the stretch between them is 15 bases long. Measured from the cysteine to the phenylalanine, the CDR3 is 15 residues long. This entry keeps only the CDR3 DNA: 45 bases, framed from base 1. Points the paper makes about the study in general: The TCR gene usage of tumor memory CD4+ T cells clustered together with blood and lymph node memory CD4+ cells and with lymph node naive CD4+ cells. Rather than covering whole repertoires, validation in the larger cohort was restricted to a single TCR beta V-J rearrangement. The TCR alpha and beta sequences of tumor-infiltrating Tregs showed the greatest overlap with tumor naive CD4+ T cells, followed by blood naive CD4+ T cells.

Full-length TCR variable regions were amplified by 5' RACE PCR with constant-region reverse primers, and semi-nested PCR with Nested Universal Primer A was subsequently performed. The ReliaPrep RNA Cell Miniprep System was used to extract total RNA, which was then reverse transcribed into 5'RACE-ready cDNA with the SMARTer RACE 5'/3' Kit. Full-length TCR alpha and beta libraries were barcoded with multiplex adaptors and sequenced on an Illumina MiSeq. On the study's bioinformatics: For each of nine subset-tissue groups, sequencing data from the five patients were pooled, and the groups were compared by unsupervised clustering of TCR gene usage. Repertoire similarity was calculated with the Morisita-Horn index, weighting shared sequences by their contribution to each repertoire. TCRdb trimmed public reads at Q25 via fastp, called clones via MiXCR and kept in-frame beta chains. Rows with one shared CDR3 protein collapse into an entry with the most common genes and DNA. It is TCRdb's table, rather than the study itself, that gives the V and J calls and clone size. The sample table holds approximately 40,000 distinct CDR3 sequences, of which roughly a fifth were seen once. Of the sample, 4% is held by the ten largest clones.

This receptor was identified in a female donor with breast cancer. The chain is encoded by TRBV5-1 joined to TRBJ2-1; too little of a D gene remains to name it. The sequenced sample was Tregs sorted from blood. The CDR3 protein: CASTPGWGTYNEQFF. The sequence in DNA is TGCGCCAGCACCCCGGGTTGGGGTACCTACAATGAGCAGTTCTTC.